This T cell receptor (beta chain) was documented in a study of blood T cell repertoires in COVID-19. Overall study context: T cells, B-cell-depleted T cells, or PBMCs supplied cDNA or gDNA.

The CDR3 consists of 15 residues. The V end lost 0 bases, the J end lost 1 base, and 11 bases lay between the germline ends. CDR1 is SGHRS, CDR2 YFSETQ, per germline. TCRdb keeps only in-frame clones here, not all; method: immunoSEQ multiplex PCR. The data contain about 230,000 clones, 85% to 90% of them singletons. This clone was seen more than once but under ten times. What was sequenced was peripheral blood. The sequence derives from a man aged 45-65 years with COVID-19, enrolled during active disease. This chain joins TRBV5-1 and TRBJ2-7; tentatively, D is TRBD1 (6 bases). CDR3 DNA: TGCGCCAGCAGCTTGGTAACAGGGTCATCCTACGAGCAGTACTTC. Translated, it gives CASSLVTGSSYEQYF.